This T cell receptor beta chain was captured by sequencing in a study of regulatory T cells in long-lasting Graves disease. Time point described: newly diagnosed GD, antithyroid drugs for less than 3 months. RNA from PBMCs was the source of the TCR library. This clonotype occurred many times. Germline loops: CDR1 SGHRS, CDR2 YFSETQ. The V and J ends lost 4 bases and 6 bases respectively, with 16 bases between them. The CDR3 is 14 residues long. With iRepertoire HTBI primers and Arm-PCR of CDR3 regions, TCR beta libraries were built. TCRdb reanalysed the multiplex PCR reads using MiXCR and keeps one entry per CDR3 protein. The data show about 360,000 distinct CDR3 sequences, 15% to 20% seen once. Another study also made use of these data, one on T cells in Graves' hyperthyroidism and ophthalmopathy.

Source: peripheral blood mononuclear cells (PBMCs), taken at new diagnosis, from a patient treated with antithyroid drugs. The V call is TRBV5-1, the J call TRBJ1-1; possibly TRBD1 for D (6 bases). This clonotype originated in a woman aged 18-29 years with Graves disease. CDR3: CASSLAGAGAEAFF. The CDR3 region has the DNA TGCGCCAGCAGCCTGGCGGGGGCGGGGGCTGAAGCTTTCTTT.